A single sample gave rise to the 21 T cell receptor beta chains below, sequenced in a study of blood T cell repertoires in COVID-19. Measured with immunoSEQ multiplex PCR; TCRdb has only the in-frame clones, and not every one. The sample lists 350,000 to 400,000 clones, nearly 90% occurring once. The sample taken for sequencing was peripheral blood. The receptors were sampled from a man between 18 and 29 years old with active or convalescent COVID-19.

This clone was found once. The V gene is TRBV7-6, the J gene TRBJ1-6; D is unclear. The CDR3 spans 15 residues. Germline CDR1 reads SGHVS; CDR2 reads FNYEAQ. Trimming removed 1 base from V and 8 bases from J, with 12 bases in between. The CDR3 bases are TGTGCCAGCAGCTTAGTGGGCAGTAACTATTCACCCCTCCACTTT. Translation: CASSLVGSNYSPLHF.

The chain carries TRBV4-1 and TRBJ2-7; D remains ambiguous. Germline V gene sequence: CDR1 MGHRA, CDR2 YSYEKL. V lost 5 bases and J 6 bases, leaving 8 bases between the germline ends. This CDR3 has 11 amino acids. DNA of the CDR3: TGCGCCAGCAGCGAAGGTAGCGAGCAGTACTTC. This encodes CASSEGSEQYF.

The chain combines TRBV9 with TRBJ2-1; 10 bases align to TRBD2. The CDR3 is 17 amino acids. Losses at the gene ends were 3 bases for V and 5 bases for J; bases not matched to a gene: 11. Germline values: CDR1 SGDLS, CDR2 YYNGEE. CDR3 sequence (DNA): TGTGCCAGCAGCGGGCCGAAAGCGGGGGGGCTACACAATGAGCAGTTCTTC. It codes for CASSGPKAGGLHNEQFF. The full variable domain, completed using reference TRBV9 and TRBJ2-1, is DSGVTQTPKHLITATGQRVTLRCSPRSGDLSVYWYQQSLDQGLQFLIQYYNGEERAKGNILERFSAQQFPDLHSELNLSSLELGDSALYFCASSGPKAGGLHNEQFFGPGTRLTVL.

The chain uses TRBV19 and TRBJ2-7; TRBD2 might be the D (7 bases). Per the germline V gene, CDR1 is LNHDA and CDR2 is SQIVND (reference sequence). V dropped 9 bases and J dropped 2 bases, with 14 bases sitting between them. This CDR3 is 13 amino acids long. The CDR3 loop is CASRGGNTYEQYF. DNA for the CDR3: TGTGCCAGCCGCGGGGGCAATACCTACGAGCAGTACTTC.

This clone was picked up a small number of times. This chain links TRBV5-1 with TRBJ1-1, with D unresolved. The CDR3 length is 16 residues. V lost 4 bases and J 0 bases, leaving 16 bases between the germline ends. Germline CDR1 reads SGHRS; CDR2 reads YFSETQ. The CDR3 bases are TGCGCCAGCAGCCTTACTATGACGGGATTGAACACTGAAGCTTTCTTT. Protein sequence: CASSLTMTGLNTEAFF.

The chain recombines TRBV6-5 with TRBJ2-7; D is perhaps TRBD1 (6 bases). The V gene lost 8 bases and the J gene lost 1 base, with 18 bases spanning the gap. The CDR3 covers 15 residues. Germline CDR1 is MNHEY and CDR2 is SVGAGI. CDR3 DNA: TGTGCCAGCTACCATCCCGCAGGGGCTTCCTACGAGCAGTACTTC. It translates to CASYHPAGASYEQYF.

J is TRBJ2-7 and V is TRBV6-2 or TRBV6-3; tentatively, D is TRBD1 (6 bases). The germline V and J ends were trimmed by 6 bases and 5 bases, with 17 bases remaining between them. Germline CDR1 is MNHEY and CDR2 is SVGEGT. CDR3 length: 14 residues. The CDR3 nucleotides are TGTGCCAGCAGCAATTATACAGGGATCCACGAGCAGTACTTC. Protein: CASSNYTGIHEQYF.

A word on this clone: Other DNA sequences in this specimen translate into the identical CDR3. J is TRBJ1-3 and V is TRBV5-1; D is possibly TRBD1 (5 bases). Germline V gene lookup returns CDR1 SGHRS and CDR2 YFSETQ. This CDR3 has 14 residues. Between the trimmed V and J ends, which lost 4 bases and 0 bases, there was a span of 8 bases. CDR3 nucleotides: TGCGCCAGCAGCGGGGGGAGCTCTGGAAACACCATATATTTT. This encodes CASSGGSSGNTIYF.

This chain uses TRBV19 with TRBJ2-1; D possibly corresponds to TRBD1 (5 bases). The V gene lost 10 bases and the J gene lost 0 bases, with 16 bases spanning the gap. Germline CDR1 LNHDA, CDR2 SQIVND (reference sequence). The CDR3 is made up of 15 amino acids. The CDR3 here is CATTMTDYSYNEQFF. The CDR3 bases are TGTGCCACTACGATGACAGATTACTCCTACAATGAGCAGTTCTTC.

The chain is built from TRBV3-1 (or the pseudogene TRBV3-2) and TRBJ1-4; 12 bases align to TRBD1. CDR1 LGHDT and CDR2 YNNKEL come from the germline V gene (reference sequence). V lost 5 bases, J lost 0 bases, and 13 bases stayed unmatched. The length of the CDR3 is 20 residues. This CDR3 reads CASSLVPPGQGASTNEKLFF. Written as DNA, the CDR3 is TGTGCCAGCAGCTTAGTCCCTCCGGGACAGGGGGCTTCAACTAATGAAAAACTGTTTTTT.

The chain couples TRBV19 to TRBJ2-2; 8 bases map to TRBD2. The germline gives CDR1 LNHDA, CDR2 SQIVND (reference sequence). The CDR3 has 15 amino acids. V lost 6 bases, J lost 4 bases, and 7 bases stayed unmatched. CDR3 bases: TGTGCCAGTAGATTTGCGGGGGGATCCACCGGGGAGCTGTTTTTT. This sequence encodes CASRFAGGSTGELFF.

The chain combines TRBV27 with TRBJ2-1; 8 bases match TRBD2. The germline gives CDR1 MNHEY, CDR2 SMNVEV (reference sequence). CDR3 length equals 15 residues. V was pared by 4 bases and J by 6 bases, with 8 bases of the junction left unmatched. CDR3 in DNA: TGTGCCAGCAGTTCCGGGGGGGTCGAGATCAATGAGCAGTTCTTC. Encoded protein: CASSSGGVEINEQFF.

This chain joins TRBV27 and TRBJ2-1; no reliable D call. Trimming took off 1 base at V and 5 bases at J, with 9 bases between the two ends. Per germline, CDR1 MNHEY and CDR2 SMNVEV (reference sequence). The CDR3 runs 14 residues. CDR3 sequence: CASSLWLADNEQFF. CDR3 DNA sequence: TGTGCCAGCAGTTTATGGTTAGCCGACAATGAGCAGTTCTTC.

The V and J genes are TRBV5-1 and TRBJ2-3; D is possibly TRBD1 (7 bases). The V end lost 4 bases, the J end lost 5 bases, and 14 bases lay between the germline ends. The germline CDR1 and CDR2 sequences are SGHRS and YFSETQ. The CDR3 runs to 14 residues. The CDR3 sequence is CASSGGTEGDTQYF. In DNA form, the CDR3 reads TGCGCCAGCAGCGGGGGGACAGAAGGAGATACGCAGTATTTT.

Points on this clone: This specimen includes other DNA sequences encoding the same CDR3. The chain couples TRBV27 to TRBJ1-2; 8 positions agree with TRBD1. Per germline, CDR1 MNHEY and CDR2 SMNVEV (reference sequence). Unmatched junction bases numbered 4, after V lost 3 bases and J lost 4 bases. The CDR3 sequence is 14 residues long. CDR3 loop: CASSFRQGSYGYTF. CDR3 DNA: TGTGCCAGCAGTTTCCGACAGGGGTCCTATGGCTACACCTTC.

In its sample, this clone was seen once. This chain connects TRBV24-1 to TRBJ2-5; 8 bases match TRBD1. The germline V gene encodes CDR1 KGHDR and CDR2 SFDVKD. The CDR3 extends over 15 amino acids. Germline trimming cut 3 bases from V and 5 bases from J; bases unmatched to any gene: 7. Written as DNA, the CDR3 is TGTGCCACCAGTGATAAGGACAGGGACCCGGAGACCCAGTACTTC. It translates to CATSDKDRDPETQYF.

This clone was seen a single time. V is TRBV28 and J is TRBJ1-1; the match to TRBD1 covers 9 bases. The junction had 11 bases not matched to a gene; V was cut back by 5 bases and J by 10 bases. This CDR3 region has 14 residues. Germline values: CDR1 MDHEN, CDR2 SYDVKM. CDR3 protein: CASSPQTGGRGAFF. The CDR3 DNA follows: TGTGCCAGCAGTCCGCAAACAGGGGGCCGCGGAGCTTTCTTT.

The V call is TRBV11-1, the J call TRBJ1-1; 11 positions match TRBD1. J gave up 11 bases and V 5 bases, and 7 bases lay outside the gene matches. Germline CDR1 is SGHAT and CDR2 is FQDESV (reference sequence). The CDR3 covers 13 residues. The CDR3 bases are TGTGCCAGCAGCCCGGACAGGGGGCAGATCGCTTTCTTT. Its protein is CASSPDRGQIAFF. The full variable domain, in which reference TRBV11-1 and TRBJ1-1 provide the parts outside the CDR3, is EAEVAQSPRYKITEKSQAVAFWCDPISGHATLYWYRQILGQGPELLVQFQDESVVDDSQLPKDRFSAERLKGVDSTLKIQPAELGDSAMYLCASSPDRGQIAFFGQGTRLTVV.

CDR3 coding DNA: TGTGCCAGTAGTATCGACAGGGGGTCTGGTGGCTACACCTTC. Amino acid sequence: CASSIDRGSGGYTF. The gene calls are TRBV19 and TRBJ1-2, with 9 bases fitting TRBD1. J was trimmed by 7 bases and V by 3 bases; bases with no gene match: 6. The CDR3 length is 14 residues. Germline CDR1 LNHDA, CDR2 SQIVND (reference sequence).

This chain joins TRBV28 and TRBJ1-3; 8 nucleotides agree with TRBD1. Germline V gives CDR1 MDHEN, CDR2 SYDVKM. The CDR3 length is 15 residues. The V segment lost 4 bases and the J segment 3 bases; nucleotides outside the gene matches: 5. The DNA of the CDR3 is TGTGCCAGCAGTTCGGACAGGGCCGATGGAAACACCATATATTTT. Amino acids: CASSSDRADGNTIYF.

The J gene is TRBJ2-4, the V gene TRBV13; weak D call: TRBD1 (5 bases). CDR3 length: 14 amino acids. The V gene's germline CDR1 is PRHDT and CDR2 FYEKMQ (reference sequence). The V and J ends lost 3 bases and 3 bases respectively, with 9 bases between them. CDR3 in amino acids: CASSFRQGKNIQYF. The CDR3 DNA reads TGTGCCAGCAGCTTTAGGCAGGGCAAAAACATTCAGTACTTC. Complete variable domain (other parts from reference TRBV13 and TRBJ2-4): AAGVIQSPRHLIKEKRETATLKCYPIPRHDTVYWYQQGPGQDPQFLISFYEKMQSDKGSIPDRFSAQQFSDYHSELNMSSLELGDSALYFCASSFRQGKNIQYFGAGTRLSVL.